This T cell receptor (beta chain) was sequenced for a study of shared clonotypes between healthy human individuals (dated by TCRdb to about 2020). About the full investigation: Three men and two women, aged 18 to 49 years, made up the cohort. For each donor, CD4 naive and CD4 memory were each given three plates, CD8 naive was given two plates, and CD8 memory was given one plate. Blood TCR repertoires of about 5 healthy adults were deeply sequenced to estimate repertoire size and the extent of clonotype sharing between individuals. Different laboratories and diverse techniques were used to prepare libraries and sequence TCR repertoires, to increase sequencing depth and limit assay-specific biases. Leukapheresis yielded between about 0.85 and 10 billion PBMCs per donor.

Healthy HIV-negative adults with no recently reported acute infections or vaccinations were included as donors. Every donor was a Caucasian adult living in Nashville, Tennessee, USA. CD4+ T cells were enriched by magnetic negative selection, after which naive cells were positively selected on CD45RA and the negative fraction was taken as the memory subset. Blood was collected by leukapheresis, and PBMCs were isolated by Ficoll-Histopaque density gradient centrifugation and then cryopreserved in liquid nitrogen vapor phase. Analytical flow cytometry was used to check the purity and quantity of every magnetically sorted T cell population. From each sorted fraction, genomic DNA was isolated and quantified by UV absorbance on a Nanodrop 2000c. TCR CDR3 regions were amplified from genomic DNA by multiplex PCR using the deep immunoSEQ assay. For each cell subset, the extracted genomic DNA was distributed evenly across all wells of several immunoSEQ 96-well plates, and each plate served as one replicate. For sorted subsets, each replicate PCR was loaded with approximately 200 ng genomic DNA, equivalent to some 27,000 T cell genomes. Purified libraries were quantified with a Qubit 3.0 fluorometer, sized on a Bioanalyzer 2100, and re-quantified with the KAPA Library Quantification kit. A separate single-read 150-cycle Illumina NextSeq 550 flow cell was used to sequence each immunoSEQ 96-well plate. On the authors' methods: Because the immunoSEQ output held only junctional sequences and lacked quality scores, the filtering could not match the filtering applied to full-length reads. To assign V/J genes and CDR3, sequences were annotated using PyIR, a Python wrapper for IgBLAST v1.9, with IMGT germline references. Any read was removed if the V/J assignment was weak (E-value above 1e-6), the CDR3 was missing, or the read contained stop codons, out-of-frame junctions, or ambiguous translated residues. V3J clonotypes were defined as sequences sharing an identical inferred V gene, J gene, and CDR3 amino acid sequence. To compute the percentage overlap between repertoires, the number of shared unique clonotypes was divided by the size of the smaller repertoire. Repertoire richness was assessed with RTK rarefaction, the Chao1 estimator, and Recon v2.1 estimates of unobserved clonotypes. Generation probabilities for all TCRbeta clonotypes obtained by the gDNA method from a handful of donors were computed using OLGA. TCRdb took this table from immuneACCESS and kept in-frame rearrangements with V and J called. Such tables lack part of the clones; where checked against another copy, unresolved V genes explain under half of the gap, and the rest is unexplained. Clone size and the V and J calls come from that table; the DNA yielded D and trimming. A total of approximately 320,000 clones appear in this sample, under 80% of them only once. The ten top clones hold approximately 10% of the sample.

Remarks on this clone: The antigen it binds to is not known. Base qualities are missing; no much larger clone stands one base away.

The CDR3 measures 16 amino acids from cysteine to phenylalanine. The entry retains the CDR3 DNA only, 48 bases that are in frame from base 1. The germline V gene sets CDR1 to KGHSH and CDR2 to LQKENI. The germline ends are 14 bases apart after V is trimmed by 2 bases and J by 1 base. Overall study outcomes, separate from this receptor: Even with the large sequencing depth, rarefaction of the sorted-subset datasets indicated that sequencing was incomplete. Pairwise subsampling indicated that sequencing depth was expected to affect the degree of clonotype sharing among donors. When a few donors were compared, the shared fraction of clonotypes was around 5% for naive CD4, about 4% for naive CD8, roughly 2.3% for memory CD4, and 0.4% for memory CD8. Sampling was restricted to blood, and TCR repertoires in tissues likely differ from the TCR repertoires found in blood. Naive subsets generally had larger estimated clonotype richness than memory subsets did. The small number of donors limited the genetic and exposure-history diversity represented. Clonotypes shared by all four sorted-subset donors showed higher generation probabilities than non-shared clonotypes.

The specimen sequenced was memory CD4+ T cells sorted from blood. What the cell subset or site label conveys for this sample: CD45RA-negative fraction. This clonotype was obtained from a man younger than 40 in good health. The chain uses TRBV18 and TRBJ1-1, with the D gene call left open. In nucleotide form, the sequence is TGTGCCAGCTCACCATTCATCGGGCGGCAGAACACTGAAGCTTTCTTT. This sequence encodes CASSPFIGRQNTEAFF.